The clone carrying this TCR beta chain was picked up one time. Methods used by the authors: Reference gene primer amplification in the assay estimated nucleated cell counts. Sequenced by immunoSEQ multiplex PCR; TCRdb stores in-frame clones only, minus some. Clone size and the V and J calls come from that table; the DNA yielded D and trimming. This table has 98,000 or so clones, 85% to 90% appearing once. The entry originates in a study of blood T cell repertoires in COVID-19. Study as a whole: Samples taken during acute and convalescent COVID-19 were collected in the United States, Italy and Spain. T cells, B-cell-depleted T cells, or PBMCs supplied cDNA or gDNA.

Deletions cut 4 bases from V and 2 bases from J, with 16 bases between. From germline, CDR1 is SGHRS and CDR2 YFSETQ. This CDR3 is built from 16 residues. The sequence was obtained from a human donor in a cohort sampled during active COVID-19. The sequenced material came from peripheral blood. The V call is TRBV5-1, the J call TRBJ2-1; D possibly corresponds to TRBD1 (6 bases). The CDR3 here is CASSPQDSRAYNEQFF. The CDR3, as DNA: TGCGCCAGCAGCCCACAGGACAGCCGTGCCTACAATGAGCAGTTCTTC.